The rows below give T cell receptor beta chains drawn from one sample of a study of cytomegalovirus exposure and HLA in healthy donors. Only in-frame clones appear in the TCRdb table, and some are missing; sequencing was by immunoSEQ multiplex PCR. This table holds around 68,000 clones, about 70% found once. Material: PBMCs. The receptor set was obtained from a woman in her thirties in good health and CMV-seronegative. The CDR3 runs from the conserved cysteine through the conserved F or W. The D gene is left open where the match is weak. Some rows have no size entry. The others give once, few or many, or a class for an expanded clone.

TRBV5-1,.,TRBJ2-3,15,few,CASTLAPDPGHTQYF,TGCGCCAGCACCCTGGCCCCTGACCCTGGGCATACGCAGTATTTT
TRBV7-2,TRBD2,TRBJ2-4,16,.,CASSLMAGVAKNIQYF,TGTGCCAGCAGCTTAATGGCGGGGGTAGCCAAAAACATTCAGTACTTC
TRBV7-2,TRBD1,TRBJ2-5,17,.,CASSQGTGGAYQETQYF,TGTGCCAGCAGCCAAGGGACAGGGGGCGCGTATCAAGAGACCCAGTACTTC
TRBV28,TRBD1,TRBJ2-2,14,.,CASSLGQGTGELFF,TGTGCCAGCAGTTTAGGACAGGGCACCGGGGAGCTGTTTTTT
TRBV9,TRBD1,TRBJ2-1,15,.,CASSVVGQGGGEQFF,TGTGCCAGCAGCGTAGTGGGACAGGGGGGGGGTGAGCAGTTCTTC
TRBV14,TRBD2,TRBJ2-3,20,few,CASSQDRQRGGWWTRDTQYF,TGTGCCAGCAGCCAAGATCGCCAGCGGGGGGGCTGGTGGACCAGGGATACGCAGTATTTT
TRBV10-3,.,TRBJ2-7,14,.,CAIREDNPGYEQYF,TGTGCCATCAGAGAGGACAACCCGGGATACGAGCAGTACTTC
TRBV7-9,TRBD1,TRBJ2-1,15,medium-sized,CASSDYRGPYNEQFF,TGTGCCAGCAGCGACTACAGGGGGCCCTACAATGAGCAGTTCTTC
TRBV5-1,.,TRBJ2-7,17,.,CASSLRSGGVGSYEQYF,TGCGCCAGCAGCTTGAGGTCGGGCGGGGTAGGCTCCTACGAGCAGTACTTC
TRBV29-1,TRBD1,TRBJ2-7,11,.,CSALTGHEQYF,TGCAGCGCTCTGACAGGGCACGAGCAGTACTTC
TRBV5-1,TRBD2,TRBJ2-7,15,.,CASSLTSGTSYEQYF,TGCGCCAGCAGCTTGACTAGCGGGACCTCCTACGAGCAGTACTTC
TRBV4-3,TRBD1,TRBJ1-4,13,.,CASSADRDEKLFF,TGCGCCAGCAGCGCGGACAGGGACGAAAAACTGTTTTTT
TRBV7-9,.,TRBJ1-5,16,.,CASSLEGRESNQPQHF,TGTGCCAGCAGCTTAGAGGGCAGGGAAAGCAATCAGCCCCAGCATTTT
TRBV6-5,.,TRBJ1-2,14,.,CASSSRQGRDGYTF,TGTGCCAGCAGCTCCCGGCAGGGTAGAGATGGCTACACCTTC
TRBV7-3,TRBD1,TRBJ2-7,13,.,CASSRDRDYEQYF,TGTGCCAGCAGTAGGGACAGGGATTACGAGCAGTACTTC
TRBV18,.,TRBJ1-1,16,.,CASSHASQGQNTEAFF,TGTGCCAGCTCACACGCCTCACAGGGCCAGAACACTGAAGCTTTCTTT
TRBV30,.,TRBJ1-1,12,.,CAWMGGTSEAFF,TGTGCCTGGATGGGGGGGACATCGGAGGCTTTCTTT
TRBV10-3,TRBD1,TRBJ2-7,14,.,CAISDRTGAREQYF,TGTGCCATCAGTGACCGGACAGGGGCCCGCGAGCAGTACTTC
TRBV27,TRBD2,TRBJ2-1,14,.,CASSLAAFYNEQFF,TGTGCCAGCAGTCTAGCGGCCTTCTACAATGAGCAGTTCTTC
TRBV1,.,TRBJ2-3,11,.,CTSSLDEAQYF,TGCACCAGCAGCCTGGATGAGGCGCAGTATTTT
TRBV30,.,TRBJ1-5,13,.,CAWSDRADQPQHF,TGTGCCTGGAGTGACAGGGCCGATCAGCCCCAGCATTTT
TRBV19,.,TRBJ1-3,14,.,CASRTAGPGNTIYF,TGTGCCAGCAGAACGGCTGGGCCTGGAAACACCATATATTTT
TRBV19,TRBD1,TRBJ2-7,14,.,CASSLGTAAYEQYF,TGTGCCAGTAGTTTGGGGACAGCAGCCTACGAGCAGTACTTC
TRBV5-1,.,TRBJ2-7,12,few,CASSLVGDEQYF,TGCGCCAGCAGCTTGGTTGGAGACGAGCAGTACTTC
TRBV7-2,TRBD1,TRBJ1-2,13,.,CASRTGTGGGYTF,TGTGCCAGCAGAACCGGGACAGGGGGCGGCTACACCTTC
TRBV7-9,TRBD1,TRBJ1-2,15,.,CASSRQTGGGYGYTF,TGTGCCAGCAGCCGTCAGACAGGGGGAGGCTATGGCTACACCTTC
TRBV30,TRBD1,TRBJ1-1,13,few,CAWSVQGGLGAFF,TGTGCCTGGAGTGTACAGGGGGGGCTGGGGGCTTTCTTT
TRBV9,.,TRBJ1-3,19,.,CASSVRSVIQASPGNTIYF,TGTGCCAGCAGCGTGAGGTCGGTTATTCAGGCTAGCCCTGGAAACACCATATATTTT
TRBV19,.,TRBJ1-2,15,.,CASSMYPGSLEGYTF,TGTGCCAGTAGTATGTACCCGGGGTCCCTGGAGGGCTACACCTTC
TRBV4-1,TRBD1,TRBJ2-7,13,.,CASRGQGYYEQYF,TGCGCCAGCAGGGGACAGGGGTACTACGAGCAGTACTTC
TRBV30,.,TRBJ2-5,15,.,CAWTHEGFPRSPQYF,TGTGCCTGGACCCACGAGGGCTTCCCGAGGTCCCCCCAGTACTTC
TRBV5-1,TRBD1,TRBJ2-7,14,.,CASRGTGDIYEQYF,TGCGCCAGCAGAGGGACAGGGGATATTTACGAGCAGTACTTC
TRBV28,TRBD1,TRBJ2-2,15,few,CASSWGQGYTGELFF,TGTGCCAGCAGTTGGGGACAGGGGTACACCGGGGAGCTGTTTTTT
TRBV2,.,TRBJ1-5,16,.,CASKGRQVYSNQPQHF,TGTGCCAGCAAGGGGAGACAGGTTTATAGCAATCAGCCCCAGCATTTT
TRBV6-1,TRBD1,TRBJ1-2,15,.,CASRAGDRGGRGYTF,TGTGCCAGCAGGGCAGGCGACAGGGGTGGTCGGGGCTACACCTTC
TRBV19,.,TRBJ1-6,14,.,CASGQTSYNSPLHF,TGTGCCAGCGGACAGACCTCCTATAATTCACCCCTCCACTTT
TRBV5-4,TRBD1,TRBJ2-2,16,.,CASSSGTGGNTGELFF,TGTGCCAGCAGCTCGGGGACAGGGGGCAACACCGGGGAGCTGTTTTTT
TRBV5-4,TRBD2,TRBJ2-5,15,.,CASSLRGLAEETQYF,TGTGCCAGCAGCTTGCGAGGCCTAGCGGAAGAGACCCAGTACTTC
TRBV2,TRBD2,TRBJ2-5,14,.,CASRAAGGQETQYF,TGTGCCAGCAGGGCGGCGGGGGGTCAAGAGACCCAGTACTTC
TRBV5-1,TRBD1,TRBJ2-2,15,.,CASSWGTANTGELFF,TGCGCCAGCAGCTGGGGGACAGCGAACACCGGGGAGCTGTTTTTT
TRBV13,.,TRBJ2-5,16,.,CASSFGSLGEQETQYF,TGTGCCAGCAGCTTTGGTTCTCTCGGGGAACAAGAGACCCAGTACTTC
TRBV7-6,.,TRBJ1-3,15,.,CASSLFISSGNTIYF,TGTGCCAGCAGCTTATTCATTAGCTCTGGAAACACCATATATTTT
TRBV27,TRBD1,TRBJ2-7,16,.,CASSHGTGGAWGEQYF,TGTGCCAGCAGTCACGGGACAGGGGGCGCGTGGGGGGAGCAGTACTTC
TRBV5-4,.,TRBJ2-3,15,.,CASSPRGGFIDTQYF,TGTGCCAGCAGCCCGAGGGGGGGTTTTATCGATACGCAGTATTTT
TRBV20-1,.,TRBJ1-1,11,.,CSAGAKGEAFF,TGCAGTGCTGGCGCCAAGGGGGAAGCTTTCTTT
TRBV5-1,TRBD1,TRBJ2-7,14,.,CASSERTGTYEQYF,TGCGCCAGCAGCGAACGGACAGGTACCTACGAGCAGTACTTC
TRBV7-9,.,TRBJ2-1,17,few,CASSFPGERAPLNEQFF,TGTGCCAGCAGCTTCCCCGGGGAGAGGGCGCCTCTGAATGAGCAGTTCTTC
TRBV7-9,.,TRBJ2-5,14,once,CASSLGRGFREQYF,TGTGCCAGCAGCTTAGGACGAGGGTTTCGGGAGCAGTACTTC
TRBV29-1,TRBD2,TRBJ2-3,18,few,CSVEEGLLAGGKRDTQYF,TGCAGCGTTGAAGAAGGGTTACTAGCGGGGGGCAAGAGGGATACGCAGTATTTT
TRBV4-2,TRBD2,TRBJ2-2,17,.,CASSPFRGEANTGELFF,TGTGCCAGCAGCCCTTTTCGGGGGGAAGCGAACACCGGGGAGCTGTTTTTT
TRBV5-6,.,TRBJ1-2,14,.,CASSLRGGAYGYTF,TGTGCCAGCAGCTTGAGGGGGGGAGCCTATGGCTACACCTTC
TRBV10-3,TRBD1,TRBJ1-5,13,.,CASNTGGNQPQHF,TGTGCCAGCAATACAGGGGGCAATCAGCCCCAGCATTTT
TRBV30,TRBD1,TRBJ1-4,15,.,CAWNTGGSTNEKLFF,TGTGCCTGGAATACAGGGGGGTCGACTAATGAAAAACTGTTTTTT
TRBV4-1,TRBD1,TRBJ2-7,16,.,CASSLAGRTGFYEQYF,TGCGCCAGCAGCCTGGCAGGGAGGACAGGGTTCTACGAGCAGTACTTC
TRBV30,.,TRBJ1-2,13,.,CAWRLRGGSGYTF,TGTGCCTGGAGGCTGAGAGGGGGAAGCGGCTACACCTTC